This TCR beta chain was captured by sequencing in a study of cytomegalovirus exposure and HLA in healthy donors. For the study at large: The early release's HLA-typed donors yielded 78 million or so unique TCRs.

Study-level findings and limits: In a later analysis, an Asian-associated ancestry cluster reportedly showed fewer N-insertions than the roughly 710-donor mean. The authors later found TCR association rates varying by HLA locus, with DRB1 most and HLA-C fewest. CMV serostatus alone was available as immune exposure information.

PCR amplification relied on 60 Vbeta primers (plus 13 Jbeta primers). The repertoire was sequenced with immunoSEQ multiplex PCR; TCRdb's copy has only in-frame clones and lacks some. The repertoire includes more than 60,000 clones, approximately 81% of them detected once, and around 9.3% sits in the top ten. As concerns this clone: Its antigen is unidentified.

This TCR came from a woman in her 40s in good health and CMV-seropositive. The sequenced sample was PBMCs.

The CDR3 region has the DNA TGTGCCAGCAGTGAATATCGGGTTGGAGGCTATGGCTACACCTTC. Translating gives CASSEYRVGGYGYTF. The chain links TRBV25-1 to TRBJ1-2; D unclear. Germline V gene lookup returns CDR1 MGHDK and CDR2 SYGVNS. Trimming stripped 0 bases from V and 4 bases from J, with 12 bases between. CDR3 length: 15 residues.